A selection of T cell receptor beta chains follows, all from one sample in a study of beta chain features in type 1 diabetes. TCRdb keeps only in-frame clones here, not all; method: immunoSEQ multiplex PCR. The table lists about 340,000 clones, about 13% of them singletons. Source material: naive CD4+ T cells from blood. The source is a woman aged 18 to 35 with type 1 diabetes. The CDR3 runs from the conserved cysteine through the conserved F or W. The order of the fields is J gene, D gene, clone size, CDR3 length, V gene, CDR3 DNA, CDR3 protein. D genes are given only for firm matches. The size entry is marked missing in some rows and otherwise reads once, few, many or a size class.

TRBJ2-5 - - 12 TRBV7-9 TGTGCCAGCAGCTTAGTGAGGGAGACCCAGTACTTC CASSLVRETQYF
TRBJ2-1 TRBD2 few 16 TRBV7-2 TGTGCCAGCAGCTTCCCCCCCGCTAGCGGCTACAATGAGCAGTTCTTC CASSFPPASGYNEQFF
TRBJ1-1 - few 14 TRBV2 TGTGCCAGCAGCGAACAGGGAAGGGACACTGAAGCTTTCTTT CASSEQGRDTEAFF
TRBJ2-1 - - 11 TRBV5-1 TGCGCCAGCAGCCCCGGGAGTGAGCAGTTCTTC CASSPGSEQFF
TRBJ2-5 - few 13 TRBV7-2 TGTGCCAGCAGCACACACAGGGAAGAGACCCAGTACTTC CASSTHREETQYF
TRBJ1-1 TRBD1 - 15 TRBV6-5 TGTGCCAGCAGTCCGACCCAGGGGGGGAACACTGAAGCTTTCTTT CASSPTQGGNTEAFF
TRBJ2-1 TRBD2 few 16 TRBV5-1 TGCGCCAGCAGCCAGAGACTAGCGGGACAATACAATGAGCAGTTCTTC CASSQRLAGQYNEQFF
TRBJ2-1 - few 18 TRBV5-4 TGTGCCAGCAGCTTAGGTGGCGGGCTAGGGAGCTCCTACAATGAGCAGTTCTTC CASSLGGGLGSSYNEQFF
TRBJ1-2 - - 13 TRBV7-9 TGTGCCAGCAGCTTAAGACAGAGTGATGGCTACACCTTC CASSLRQSDGYTF
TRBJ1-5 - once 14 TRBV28 TGTGCCAGCAGTATAAGGACAGGCAATCAGCCCCAGCATTTT CASSIRTGNQPQHF
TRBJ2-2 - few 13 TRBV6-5 TGTGCCAGCATACCGGGGAACACCGGGGAGCTGTTTTTT CASIPGNTGELFF
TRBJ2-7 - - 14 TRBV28 TGTGCCAGCAGCCTCCGGAGCGGAAAATACGAGCAGTACTTC CASSLRSGKYEQYF
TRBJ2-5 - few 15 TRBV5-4 TGTGCCAGCAGCTTGGAGGGGCGGTGGGTGAAGACCCAGTACTTC CASSLEGRWVKTQYF
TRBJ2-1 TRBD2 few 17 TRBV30 TGTGCCTGGAGTGCGACTAGCGCATATAATTCCTACAATGAGCAGTTCTTC CAWSATSAYNSYNEQFF
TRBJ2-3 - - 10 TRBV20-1 TGCAGTGTAATCACAGATACGCAGTATTTT CSVITDTQYF
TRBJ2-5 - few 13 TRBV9 TGTGCCAGCAGCGTCCCTAGCCGAGAGACCCAGTACTTC CASSVPSRETQYF
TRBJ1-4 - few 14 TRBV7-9 TGTGCCAGCAGCCTGGGGAGGGGGACTGAAAAACTGTTTTTT CASSLGRGTEKLFF
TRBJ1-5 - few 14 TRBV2 TGTGCCAGCAGGCCTAGGGGTGGCAATCAGCCCCAGCATTTT CASRPRGGNQPQHF
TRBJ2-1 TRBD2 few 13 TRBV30 TGTGCCTGGAGTTTAGCGGGAAACAATGAGCAGTTCTTC CAWSLAGNNEQFF